Below are 30 T cell receptor beta chains sequenced from a single sample in a study of human T cells and chemical hapten exposure. Whole blood that had not been fractionated was the source of extracted total RNA. MiXCR, applied by TCRdb to the 5' RACE reads, yields one record per CDR3 protein. This table holds approximately 110,000 distinct CDR3 sequences, roughly 18% found once. Source of these receptors: a human donor in good health.

This clonotype was seen more than once but under ten times. The rearrangement links TRBV7-9 to TRBJ1-4, with D hard to call. The CDR3 length is 14 residues. Germline CDR1 reads SEHNR; CDR2 reads FQNEAQ (reference sequence). V lost 1 base to trimming and J lost 5 bases, with 8 bases between them. This chain's CDR3 is CASSLVPGNEKLFF. CDR3 bases: TGTGCCAGCAGCTTAGTCCCCGGAAATGAAAAACTGTTTTTT.

The chain uses TRBV6-2 or TRBV6-3 and TRBJ1-2, with TRBD1 matching 10 bases. There are 15 residues in the CDR3. Germline values: CDR1 MNHEY, CDR2 SVGEGT. The J segment lost 8 bases and the V segment lost 6 bases, leaving 12 bases of the junction unmatched. The CDR3 DNA reads TGTGCCAGCAGAACCGGGACAGGGGCGCGGGAAGGCTACACCTTC. Protein: CASRTGTGAREGYTF.

The chain employs TRBV10-1 and TRBJ2-3; 8 bases are a match to TRBD2. The CDR3 loop spans 13 amino acids. The V and J ends lost 8 bases and 6 bases, in that order; junction bases with no gene match: 7. The germline V gene encodes CDR1 WNHNN and CDR2 SYGVQD (reference sequence). The CDR3 loop reads CASSLAGLDTQYF. In nucleotides, the CDR3 is TGCGCCAGCTCTTTAGCGGGACTGGATACGCAGTATTTT.

This chain uses TRBV18 with TRBJ1-1, with no clear D. This CDR3 contains 14 residues. Trimming pared 6 bases from V and 6 bases from J, leaving 17 bases between. Germline CDR1 and CDR2: KGHSH and LQKENI. The CDR3 DNA reads as TGTGCCAGCTCCCCTGGACGTAGCTTTCCTGAAGCTTTCTTT. Translated, it gives CASSPGRSFPEAFF.

This chain connects TRBV7-8 to TRBJ1-1; D remains ambiguous. The germline gives CDR1 SGHVS, CDR2 FQNEAQ. The CDR3 runs 15 residues. The germline V and J ends were trimmed by 1 base and 2 bases, with 11 bases remaining between them. This CDR3 is CASSLEGQINTEAFF. CDR3 nucleotide sequence: TGTGCCAGCAGCTTAGAGGGTCAGATCAACACTGAAGCTTTCTTT.

The V call is TRBV29-1, the J call TRBJ1-5; possible D gene TRBD1, 6 bases. V gave up 6 bases and J gave up 2 bases, with 11 bases separating them. The CDR3 has 13 amino acids. Per the germline V gene, CDR1 is SQVTM and CDR2 is ANQGSEA. The CDR3 here is CSVGQRGNQPQHF. CDR3 DNA: TGCAGCGTCGGACAGAGGGGCAATCAGCCCCAGCATTTT.

This clonotype was found a few times. This chain uses TRBV11-2 with TRBJ2-2, with D perhaps matching TRBD1 (6 bases). Germline loops: CDR1 SGHAT, CDR2 FQNNGV. V shed 5 bases and J shed 9 bases, with 19 bases lying between them. The CDR3 spans 15 residues. The CDR3: CASSPRQAGARELFF. DNA of the CDR3: TGTGCCAGCAGCCCCCGACAGGCTGGGGCCCGGGAGCTGTTTTTT.

The chain combines TRBV9 with TRBJ2-6, with 7 bases fitting TRBD2. This CDR3 spans 17 amino acids. Germline V gives CDR1 SGDLS, CDR2 YYNGEE. Trimming at V came to 3 bases and at J to 2 bases, leaving 8 bases not matched to a gene. In DNA, the CDR3 is TGTGCCAGCAGCGAGGGTGGCGGGAGCCCTGGGGCCAACGTCCTGACTTTC. It codes for CASSEGGGSPGANVLTF. The full variable domain, rest sourced from reference TRBV9 and TRBJ2-6, is DSGVTQTPKHLITATGQRVTLRCSPRSGDLSVYWYQQSLDQGLQFLIQYYNGEERAKGNILERFSAQQFPDLHSELNLSSLELGDSALYFCASSEGGGSPGANVLTFGAGSRLTVL.

There are a few counts of this clonotype. J is TRBJ2-5 and V is TRBV27; TRBD1 aligns across 7 bases. The CDR3 runs 15 residues. Trimming took 6 bases from V and 4 from J; bases not matched to a gene: 11. CDR1 is MNHEY and CDR2 is SMNVEV in the germline V gene (reference sequence). CDR3 in amino acids: CASSPSAGGVETQYF. The CDR3 bases are TGTGCCAGCAGCCCCTCAGCAGGGGGAGTAGAGACCCAGTACTTC.

There are a few counts of this clonotype. The chain carries TRBV19 and TRBJ1-2; the D gene is possibly TRBD1 (5 bases). Per the germline V gene, CDR1 is LNHDA and CDR2 is SQIVND (reference sequence). V was trimmed by 4 bases and J by 7 bases, leaving 13 bases between them. This CDR3 has 13 residues. The CDR3 bases are TGTGCCAGTAGTACGGACCGGGACCTTGGCTACACCTTC. As protein: CASSTDRDLGYTF.

V usage is TRBV7-3 and J usage is TRBJ2-3, with a possible D match to TRBD1 (5 bases). From germline, CDR1 is SGHTA and CDR2 FQGTGA. The CDR3 contains 13 residues. Trimming stripped 5 bases from V and 8 bases from J, with 14 bases between. The CDR3, as DNA: TGTGCCAGCAGCCCCCAAGGTCAGGGTACGCAGTATTTT. It specifies CASSPQGQGTQYF.

The V call is TRBV11-2, the J call TRBJ1-1; 7 nucleotides line up with TRBD1. This CDR3 contains 14 residues. V lost 5 bases and J lost 7; bases outside the gene matches: 10. The V gene's germline CDR1 is SGHAT and CDR2 FQNNGV. CDR3 amino acids: CASSQRDRENEAFF. In DNA form, the CDR3 reads TGTGCCAGCAGCCAACGGGACAGAGAAAATGAAGCTTTCTTT.

This clonotype was found a few times. V and J are TRBV25-1 and TRBJ2-5, with TRBD1 as a possible D gene (5 bases). V lost 3 bases, J lost 4 bases, and 15 bases lay in between. The CDR3 consists of 15 residues. Germline CDR1 reads MGHDK; CDR2 reads SYGVNS. In DNA, the CDR3 is TGTGCCAGCAGTGACTGGTCTCATCAGGGAGAGACCCAGTACTTC. Amino acids: CASSDWSHQGETQYF.

This sequence joins TRBV20-1 and TRBJ2-3, with TRBD2 matching over 9 bases. After removal of 3 bases from V and 4 bases from J, the junction contained 5 bases not matched to a gene. Germline assignment: CDR1 DFQATT and CDR2 SNEGSKA (reference sequence). The CDR3 contains 14 residues. The CDR3 loop reads CSARLAGIPDTQYF. CDR3 coding DNA: TGCAGTGCTAGGCTAGCGGGAATTCCAGATACGCAGTATTTT.

The V call is TRBV6-5, the J call TRBJ2-2, with D possibly being TRBD2 (6 bases). CDR3 length: 15 amino acids. CDR1 and CDR2 from the germline V gene are MNHEY and SVGAGI. V was shortened by 2 bases and J by 1 base, with 8 bases between the two germline ends. The DNA of the CDR3 is TGTGCCAGCAGTTACGGACTAAAGAACACCGGGGAGCTGTTTTTT. It specifies CASSYGLKNTGELFF.

This clonotype showed up just a few times. J is TRBJ1-1 and V is TRBV28; D may be TRBD1 (5 bases). CDR3 length: 12 residues. Trimming cost V 5 bases and J 6 bases, with 10 bases left between them. The germline gives CDR1 MDHEN, CDR2 SYDVKM. The CDR3 DNA follows: TGTGCCAGCAGTGGGGGTATTCCTGAAGCTTTCTTT. It encodes CASSGGIPEAFF. Drawing the rest from reference TRBV28 and TRBJ1-1, the complete variable domain is DVKVTQSSRYLVKRTGEKVFLECVQDMDHENMFWYRQDPGLGLRLIYFSYDVKMKEKGDIPEGYSVSREKKERFSLILESASTNQTSMYLCASSGGIPEAFFGQGTRLTVV.

This clonotype was seen a few times. The chain recombines TRBV4-1 with TRBJ2-2, with D maybe TRBD1 (6 bases). V was pared by 3 bases and J by 5 bases, with 10 bases between. The CDR3 totals 14 residues. Germline assignment: CDR1 MGHRA and CDR2 YSYEKL. CDR3 sequence (DNA): TGCGCCAGCAGCCATGCAGGGGTGACCGGGGAGCTGTTTTTT. Translated, it gives CASSHAGVTGELFF.

The rearrangement links TRBV2 to TRBJ1-1, with D unclear. Germline V CDR1 and CDR2: SNHLY, FYNNEI. The CDR3 is 13 amino acids. V lost 7 bases to trimming and J lost 4 bases, with 13 bases between them. In DNA, the CDR3 is TGTGCCAGCAACCGGGCCACTTCCACTGAAGCTTTCTTT. Amino acids: CASNRATSTEAFF.

The CDR3 coding sequence is TGTGCCAGCAGCTTACGGCGGGGTTCTAGTCCACCCCTCCACTTT. It codes for CASSLRRGSSPPLHF. This chain joins TRBV5-6 and TRBJ1-6; D unresolved. This CDR3 region has 15 residues. Deletions cut 2 bases from V and 11 bases from J, with 17 bases between. Germline V gene sequence: CDR1 SGHDT, CDR2 YYEEEE.

This sequence joins TRBV2 and TRBJ2-3, with D unresolved. Deletions cut 2 bases from V and 0 bases from J, with 9 bases between. The CDR3 runs 15 residues. Germline V lookup: CDR1 SNHLY, CDR2 FYNNEI. Here the CDR3 reads CASSESVLSTDTQYF. DNA of the CDR3: TGTGCCAGCAGTGAAAGTGTCTTAAGCACAGATACGCAGTATTTT.

This clonotype has more than one count but fewer than ten. The CDR3 reads CASRGDISPQETQYF. Written as DNA, the CDR3 is TGTGCCAGCCGCGGGGATATAAGCCCCCAAGAGACCCAGTACTTC. This sequence joins TRBV5-4 and TRBJ2-5; perhaps TRBD2 as D (6 bases). Trimming pared 7 bases from V and 1 base from J, leaving 17 bases between. The germline V gene has CDR1 SGHNT and CDR2 YYREEE (reference sequence). The CDR3 loop spans 15 amino acids.

The chain links TRBV6-5 to TRBJ1-1; D is unclear. The CDR3 has 15 residues. The V gene's germline CDR1 is MNHEY and CDR2 SVGAGI. V lost 0 bases to trimming and J lost 1 base, with 9 bases between them. The DNA of the CDR3 is TGTGCCAGCAGTTACTCTTGGTTGAAGAACACTGAAGCTTTCTTT. Translated: CASSYSWLKNTEAFF.

This rearrangement joins TRBV6-2 or TRBV6-3 to TRBJ2-7; tentative D call: TRBD2 (6 bases). The CDR3 runs 15 residues. CDR1 is MNHEY and CDR2 is SVGEGT in the germline V gene. V dropped 4 bases and J dropped 2 bases, with 15 bases sitting between them. CDR3 nucleotide sequence: TGTGCCAGCAGTTCGCCAAGCGGGTCTACCTACGAGCAGTACTTC. Protein product: CASSSPSGSTYEQYF.

This clonotype has just a few counts. The chain carries TRBV27 and TRBJ2-2; no definite D call. Per the germline V gene, CDR1 is MNHEY and CDR2 is SMNVEV (reference sequence). Trimming took 6 bases from V and 2 from J, leaving 7 bases between them. This CDR3 contains 13 residues. In DNA form, the CDR3 reads TGTGCCAGCAGATGGAGTAACACCGGGGAGCTGTTTTTT. Its translation is CASRWSNTGELFF.

This clonotype was detected only a few times. The chain links TRBV6-5 to TRBJ2-5; D is perhaps TRBD2 (7 bases). The CDR3 has 15 residues. Germline V lookup: CDR1 MNHEY, CDR2 SVGAGI. V was clipped by 4 bases and J by 6 bases, with 18 bases between them. In DNA, the CDR3 is TGTGCCAGCAGTTTTTCGAGGGGCGGGGGCCAGACCCAGTACTTC. This codes for CASSFSRGGGQTQYF.

This clonotype was detected only a few times. This chain connects TRBV3-1 to TRBJ1-1; 7 positions match TRBD1. The CDR3 is 14 residues long. Germline V CDR1 and CDR2: LGHDT, YNNKEL (reference sequence). J gave up 4 bases and V 1 base, and 3 bases lay outside the gene matches. The CDR3 region has the DNA TGTGCCAGCAGCCAAGCCCAGGGGGGCACTGAAGCTTTCTTT. Protein product: CASSQAQGGTEAFF.

The chain couples TRBV19 to TRBJ2-5, with 8 bases fitting TRBD2. There are 16 residues in the CDR3. Per the germline V gene, CDR1 is LNHDA and CDR2 is SQIVND (reference sequence). The V gene end was trimmed by 6 bases and the J gene end by 3 bases; junction bases not matched to a gene: 12. Here the CDR3 reads CASRDSGNRREETQYF. CDR3 bases: TGTGCCAGTAGAGATAGCGGGAATCGGAGGGAAGAGACCCAGTACTTC.

The rearrangement links TRBV28 to TRBJ1-5, with TRBD1 matching over 7 bases. V was clipped by 6 bases and J by 0 bases; unmatched bases: 5. CDR3 length: 15 amino acids. Germline values: CDR1 MDHEN, CDR2 SYDVKM. This CDR3 is CASRLQGTSNQPQHF. The CDR3 coding sequence is TGTGCCAGCAGACTACAGGGGACTAGCAATCAGCCCCAGCATTTT.

This chain joins TRBV25-1 and TRBJ2-7; D unclear. Trimming removed 7 bases at V and 4 bases at J, with 8 bases between. CDR1 MGHDK and CDR2 SYGVNS come from the germline V gene. CDR3 size: 11 residues. CDR3 sequence: CASTGLYEQYF. The CDR3 DNA is TGTGCCAGCACCGGTTTATACGAGCAGTACTTC.

The chain has TRBV5-4 and TRBJ2-1; the D gene is possibly TRBD1 (7 bases). CDR3 length: 16 residues. V was cut by 4 bases and J by 9 bases, with 23 bases left in between. Germline values: CDR1 SGHNT, CDR2 YYREEE (reference sequence). The CDR3 DNA is TGTGCCAGCAGCCTCGTCGGGGGACAGCCCAACAGTGAGCAGTTCTTC. Amino acid sequence: CASSLVGGQPNSEQFF. The full variable domain, rest sourced from reference TRBV5-4 and TRBJ2-1, is ETGVTQSPTHLIKTRGQQVTLRCSSQSGHNTVSWYQQALGQGPQFIFQYYREEENGRGNFPPRFSGLQFPNYSSELNVNALELDDSALYLCASSLVGGQPNSEQFFGPGTRLTVL.